This entry concerns a single T cell receptor beta chain. This entry comes from a study of blood T cell repertoires in COVID-19. In the study overall: Samples of COVID-19 (acute and convalescent) were obtained from the United States, Italy and Spain. T cells, B-cell-depleted T cells, or PBMCs provided the cDNA or gDNA that served as material.

As handled by the study authors: Quantification of nucleated cells was approximated via reference gene primer amplification. Sequencing was performed with immunoSEQ multiplex PCR; in TCRdb, only in-frame clones are kept and a portion is missing. V, J and clone size are taken as reported in that table, and D and trimming were inferred from the DNA itself. Of roughly 110,000 clones listed, about 88% were seen once; the top ten hold approximately 3.6%. This CDR3 comprises 13 residues. CDR1 and CDR2 (germline): LNHDA, SQIVND (reference sequence). Trimming pared 8 bases from V and 7 bases from J, leaving 17 bases between.

Sequencing used peripheral blood. This clonotype was sampled from a middle-aged man with acute or convalescent COVID-19. The genes are TRBV19 and TRBJ1-1; tentative D call: TRBD1 (5 bases). CDR3 sequence reads: CASQRGSSLEAFF. CDR3 nucleotide sequence: TGTGCCAGTCAGCGGGGGTCCTCCCTTGAAGCTTTCTTT. Supplemented by reference TRBV19 and TRBJ1-1, the full variable domain reads DGGITQSPKYLFRKEGQNVTLSCEQNLNHDAMYWYRQDPGQGLRLIYYSQIVNDFQKGDIAEGYSVSREKKESFPLTVTSAQKNPTAFYLCASQRGSSLEAFFGQGTRLTVV.